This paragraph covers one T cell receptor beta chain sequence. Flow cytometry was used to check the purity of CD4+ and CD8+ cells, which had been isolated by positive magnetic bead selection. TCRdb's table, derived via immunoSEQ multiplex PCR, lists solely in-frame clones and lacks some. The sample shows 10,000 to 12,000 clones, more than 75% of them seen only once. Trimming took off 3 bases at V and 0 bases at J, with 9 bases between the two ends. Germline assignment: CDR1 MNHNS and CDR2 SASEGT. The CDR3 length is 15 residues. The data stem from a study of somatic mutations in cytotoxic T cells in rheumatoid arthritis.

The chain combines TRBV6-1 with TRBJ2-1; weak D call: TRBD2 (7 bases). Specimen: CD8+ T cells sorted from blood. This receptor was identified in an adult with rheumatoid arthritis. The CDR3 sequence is CASSEAGASYNEQFF. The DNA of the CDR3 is TGTGCCAGCAGTGAGGCGGGGGCCTCCTACAATGAGCAGTTCTTC.